The present entry profiles one T cell receptor beta chain with its context. The data derive from a study of T cells in Graves' hyperthyroidism and ophthalmopathy. Amplification of TCR beta CDR3 regions used RNA as the template. Carried out on the TCR CDR3, a first-round RT-PCR used the HTBI primer set. One entry per CDR3 protein, called by TCRdb with MiXCR from the multiplex PCR reads. The repertoire holds approximately 400,000 distinct CDR3 sequences, about 15% seen once, with 30% to 35% in the top ten. Hyperthyroidism of Graves' type that showed no ophthalmopathy progression within 18 months was stable. Newly diagnosed patients aged 18 to 65 had hyperthyroidism of under 2 months' duration. The specimen was blood. The receptor was isolated from a woman aged 25 to 45 with Graves' hyperthyroidism.

CDR3 region: CASAVRAPYEQYF. The CDR3, as DNA: TGTGCCAGCGCTGTACGGGCTCCCTACGAGCAGTACTTC. The rearrangement uses TRBV7-8 and TRBJ2-7; D is unresolved. The CDR3 is 13 amino acids. The germline CDR1 and CDR2 sequences are SGHVS and FQNEAQ. Trimming cost V 8 bases and J 2 bases, with 13 bases left between them.